This T cell receptor beta chain was documented in a study of blood T cell repertoires in COVID-19. Overall study: Acute and convalescent COVID-19 samples came from the United States, Italy and Spain.

The CDR3 spans 15 residues. Germline V gene sequence: CDR1 SEHNR, CDR2 FQNEAQ (reference sequence). V gave up 4 bases and J gave up 10 bases; unmatched junction bases: 10. In the original workflow: Amplification of reference gene primers was used by the study to estimate nucleated cell counts. The data were produced by immunoSEQ multiplex PCR, yet TCRdb's version contains in-frame clones alone and is incomplete. The V and J calls and the clone size are those of that table, but D and trimming were determined from the DNA. The table records about 290,000 clones, approximately 88% of them present only once.

The rearrangement links TRBV7-9 to TRBJ1-6; TRBD1 matches 7 bases. The clonotype originates from a woman aged 40 to 49 who had recovered from COVID-19. Sequencing was carried out using PBMCs or T cells enriched from blood (not recorded which). The CDR3: CASSSTGMVGSPLHF. Written as DNA, the CDR3 is TGTGCCAGCAGCTCGACAGGGATGGTTGGATCACCCCTCCACTTT.